This T cell receptor (beta chain) was obtained from a study of blood T cell repertoires in COVID-19. Study-level background: The cDNA or gDNA used as material had been derived from T cells, B-cell-depleted T cells, or PBMCs.

Per the study methods: How many nucleated cells were present was estimated from reference gene primer amplification. This table comes from immunoSEQ multiplex PCR, and its TCRdb copy is limited to in-frame clones, with some not included. D and trimming come from the DNA, and the V and J calls and clone size come from that table. The sample comprises a few hundred thousand clones, approximately 82% of which are singletons, and 4.6% rests with the top ten. The CDR3 consists of 14 residues. The ends were cut back, 3 bases at V and 4 bases at J, with 11 bases in the middle. Germline loops: CDR1 SGHTA, CDR2 FQGTGA.

The chain is built from TRBV7-3 and TRBJ2-3, with D possibly being TRBD2 (6 bases). This sequence was found in a man in his sixties who had recovered from COVID-19. The sequenced sample consisted of peripheral blood. DNA for the CDR3: TGTGCCAGCAGCTTGGCGGGGAGCGCAGATACGCAGTATTTT. Translation: CASSLAGSADTQYF.